This TCR beta chain came from a study of blood T cell repertoires in COVID-19. V was pared by 6 bases and J by 3 bases, with 6 bases between. This CDR3 has 12 amino acids. Per the germline V gene, CDR1 is MDHEN and CDR2 is SYDVKM. In its sample, this clone was seen a few times. TCRdb keeps only in-frame clones here, not all; method: immunoSEQ multiplex PCR. The sample has 380,000 or so clones; more than 65% are singletons. The TCR comes from a human donor with acute or convalescent COVID-19. The donor label of this sample is uncertain. Source material: peripheral blood. V is TRBV28 and J is TRBJ1-5; D may be TRBD1 (5 bases). CDR3 residues: CASRTVNQPQHF. In DNA form, the CDR3 reads TGTGCCAGCAGGACAGTCAATCAGCCCCAGCATTTT.